This is a list of T cell receptor beta chains from one sample in a study of T cells after posttransplantation cyclophosphamide. Generated by immunoSEQ multiplex PCR, the TCRdb table keeps only in-frame clones and is missing some. The table lists roughly 20,000 clones, more than 80% of them singletons. The specimen was PBMCs, collected after an allogeneic stem cell transplant with a calcineurin inhibitor and methotrexate. These TCRs come from a female patient between 50 and 59 years old who received an allogeneic stem cell transplant from an unrelated donor, was CMV-positive, and had chronic GVHD only. Some T cells may be the graft donor's. Both conserved end residues are trimmed from each CDR3. Fields, in order: V gene, D gene, CDR3 protein. The D gene is left open where the match is weak.

TRBV5-5,TRBD2,ASSPTSGGFDTGELF
TRBV19,NA,ASDRDTEAF
TRBV11-2,NA,ASSFIRETQY
TRBV28,NA,ASSRRSGSTFDEQY
TRBV7-2,TRBD2,ASSLAWASGSSYEQY
TRBV6-5,TRBD1,ASSYGDRQETQY
TRBV5-6,TRBD1,ASSPYYRGDQPQH
TRBV30,TRBD2,AWSVAGGPYEQY
TRBV6-5,NA,ASSHHRTSGNTIY
TRBV20-1,NA,SASNQETQY
TRBV19,NA,ASSDRIRGSLLQPTSYEQY
TRBV6-5,TRBD1,ASRQGQGAYYGYT
TRBV18,TRBD2,ASSPDGGEQY
TRBV18,NA,ASSPFDRPETQY
TRBV29-1,NA,SVGAGNTEAF
TRBV5-1,TRBD1,ASSAQGAFSEKLF
TRBV10-1,TRBD2,ASSDPGTSGSIVYEQY
TRBV5-5,TRBD1,ASRRQGSADGYT
TRBV10-3,TRBD1,AIRATDRGTGELF
TRBV28,NA,ASSSLMGGYSNQPQH
TRBV5-1,TRBD2,ASRDPGLAGVAADTQY
TRBV5-4,TRBD2,ASSLAGREEETQY
TRBV7-3,TRBD1,ASSLTGPGGNTEAF
TRBV4-1,NA,ASSQALRDTDTQY
TRBV6-6,TRBD2,ASSLRTSGKYEQY
TRBV2,NA,ASSEGTSYNEQF
TRBV11-2,NA,ASSLGSGQPQH
TRBV2,NA,ASSKDMNTGELF
TRBV2,TRBD2,ASSDFGREQY
TRBV7-6,TRBD2,ASSLEAGGGYEQY
TRBV9,NA,ASSGGGGEEKLF
TRBV4-2,TRBD1,ASSQTYGTGNIQY
TRBV7-9,TRBD2,ASSQVFGAGASSYEQY
TRBV15,NA,ATSRNTDAGDTIY
TRBV7-6,NA,ASRSTGSGNTIY
TRBV19,TRBD2,ASSMDLASGRYNEQF
TRBV7-9,TRBD2,ASSLGTRGPTDTQY
TRBV4-1,NA,ASSQVGGYEQY
TRBV15,TRBD2,ATSSKRETYNEQF
TRBV28,TRBD2,ASSTPLVAGVGADTQY
TRBV4-1,TRBD1,ASSYRIPGQSETQY
TRBV5-1,TRBD1,ASSSTGTATGELF
TRBV28,NA,ASSSQGGYGYT
TRBV11-2,NA,ASSLVGRIGEQY
TRBV19,TRBD1,ASSTTGDYGYT
TRBV5-8,NA,ASSLFRGTGELF
TRBV6-1,NA,ASLGGGYT
TRBV29-1,TRBD2,SGSGSSDTQY
TRBV19,NA,AAQKGGGPSDTQY
TRBV7-2,TRBD1,ASSLGSGTAFGTEAF
TRBV4-3,TRBD1,ASSQGTGGSYNEQF
TRBV7-2,NA,ASSLVGTEGGEQY
TRBV7-8,TRBD2,ASSETSGVRTDTQY
TRBV6-5,NA,ASSSPGGYT
TRBV5-4,TRBD2,ASSWELAGSYNEQF
TRBV9,NA,ASSVGSYQPQH
TRBV4-1,TRBD2,ASSQDNLWTSSYEQY